The 12 T cell receptor beta chains below come from one sample, sequenced in a study of T cells in Graves' hyperthyroidism and ophthalmopathy. Regions amplified from RNA transcripts were the TCR beta CDR3 regions. A set of HTBI primers served as the primers for a first-round RT-PCR of the TCR CDR3. TCRdb reprocessed the multiplex PCR reads via MiXCR and lists one record per CDR3 protein. The sample yields around 380,000 distinct CDR3 sequences, roughly 12% seen once. Sequencing used blood. The receptors here all came from a man aged 25-45 years with Graves' hyperthyroidism that later progressed to Graves' ophthalmopathy.

This clonotype has just a few counts. The rearrangement joins TRBV5-8 to TRBJ2-2; D gene unclear. CDR1 and CDR2 (germline): SGHTS, YDEGEE. The CDR3 extends over 13 amino acids. V was pared by 0 bases and J by 6 bases, with 6 bases between. The CDR3 here is CASSLVFPGELFF. The CDR3 bases are TGTGCCAGCAGCTTGGTTTTTCCCGGGGAGCTGTTTTTT. Complete variable domain (other parts from reference TRBV5-8 and TRBJ2-2): EAGVTQSPTHLIKTRGQQATLRCSPISGHTSVYWYQQALGLGLQFLLWYDEGEERNRGNFPPRFSGRQFPNYSSELNVNALELEDSALYLCASSLVFPGELFFGEGSRLTVL.

J is TRBJ1-1 and V is TRBV15; D possibly corresponds to TRBD1 (6 bases). Germline assignment: CDR1 LNHNV and CDR2 YYDKDF (reference sequence). V was trimmed by 1 base and J by 4 bases, leaving 13 bases between them. There are 15 residues in the CDR3. CDR3 nucleotides: TGTGCCACCAGCAGAGTGCAGGGGAGTTTCACTGAAGCTTTCTTT. Protein: CATSRVQGSFTEAFF.

This clonotype appeared many times. The chain couples TRBV12-3 or TRBV12-4 to TRBJ1-2; maybe TRBD1 (6 bases). The CDR3 spans 14 residues. The V and J ends lost 0 bases and 8 bases respectively, with 13 bases between them. CDR3 sequence (DNA): TGTGCCAGCAGTTTAGCGAGGGGGTTTGCGGGCTACACCTTC. Translation: CASSLARGFAGYTF.

At least ten counts were recorded for this clonotype. In DNA form, the CDR3 reads TGTGCCAGCAGTTTAGTGGTATGGGGGAGGCAAGAGACCCAGTACTTC. This encodes CASSLVVWGRQETQYF. V and J are TRBV12-3 or TRBV12-4 and TRBJ2-5; maybe TRBD2 (6 bases). The CDR3 is 16 residues long. The V end lost 1 base, the J end lost 2 bases, and 14 bases lay between the germline ends.

This clonotype was observed many times. V is TRBV7-9 and J is TRBJ2-1; TRBD1 might be the D (6 bases). CDR1 and CDR2 (germline): SEHNR, FQNEAQ (reference sequence). Trimming took off 6 bases at V and 0 bases at J, with 15 bases between the two ends. The CDR3 totals 16 residues. CDR3 coding DNA: TGTGCCAGCAGACAACAGGGCCTCAGCTCCTACAATGAGCAGTTCTTC. It codes for CASRQQGLSSYNEQFF.

This clonotype was counted between two and nine times. The V and J genes are TRBV3-1 and TRBJ2-1, with 7 bases matching TRBD2. V shed 10 bases and J 4 bases; nucleotides not matched to a gene: 10. Looked up from germline, CDR1 is LGHDT and CDR2 is YNNKEL (reference sequence). CDR3 length equals 14 residues. As DNA, the CDR3 is TGTGCCACCTCGGGCCCGGGGGGATACAATGAGCAGTTCTTC. Protein product: CATSGPGGYNEQFF.

This clonotype was counted a few times. V and J are TRBV9 and TRBJ2-5, with TRBD2 matching 8 bases. Trimming cost V 4 bases and J 3 bases; bases outside gene matches: 8. The CDR3 covers 15 residues. In germline, CDR1 is SGDLS, CDR2 YYNGEE. The CDR3 is CASSPRISGEETQYF. In nucleotides, the CDR3 is TGTGCCAGCAGCCCCAGAATTAGCGGGGAAGAGACCCAGTACTTC.

This rearrangement joins TRBV28 to TRBJ2-7; no clear D gene. The V and J ends lost 5 bases and 4 bases respectively, with 9 bases between them. This CDR3 contains 12 residues. CDR1 is MDHEN and CDR2 is SYDVKM in the germline V gene. The CDR3 bases are TGTGCCAGCAGTGTCCTAAGGTACGAGCAGTACTTC. It specifies CASSVLRYEQYF.

The chain couples TRBV5-5 to TRBJ1-5, with D possibly being TRBD1 (5 bases). The CDR3 is 15 residues long. Germline assignment: CDR1 SGHKS and CDR2 YYEKEE (reference sequence). Trimming shortened V by 5 bases and J by 1 base, and 13 bases separated the two germline ends. The CDR3 nucleotides read TGTGCCAGCAGACAGTCCGGGGGAAGCAATCAGCCCCAGCATTTT. It specifies CASRQSGGSNQPQHF.

At least ten counts were recorded for this clonotype. The chain employs TRBV5-8 and TRBJ2-7; unclear D gene. The CDR3 is 14 residues long. V was trimmed by 0 bases and J by 1 base, leaving 8 bases between them. Germline loops: CDR1 SGHTS, CDR2 YDEGEE. The CDR3 nucleotides read TGTGCCAGCAGCTTGGGGGGAATATCCTACGAGCAGTACTTC. The encoded protein is CASSLGGISYEQYF.

This rearrangement joins TRBV6-1 to TRBJ2-4; 7 bases are shared with TRBD1. The ends lost 3 bases at V and 10 bases at J; junction bases unmatched: 6. The CDR3 length is 13 residues. Germline values: CDR1 MNHNS, CDR2 SASEGT. The CDR3 bases are TGTGCCAGCAGTGATAACACCAGGGGGATTCAGTACTTC. Protein sequence: CASSDNTRGIQYF.

This clonotype was observed many times. V usage is TRBV6-1 and J usage is TRBJ1-2; TRBD1 agrees at 8 bases. This CDR3 spans 14 amino acids. The junction had 9 bases not matched to a gene; V was cut back by 6 bases and J by 6 bases. Germline V CDR1 and CDR2: MNHNS, SASEGT. CDR3 sequence (DNA): TGTGCCAGCAGGGGGGAGGACAGGGCCGATGGCTACACCTTC. Translation: CASRGEDRADGYTF.